Sequencing of this T cell receptor (beta chain) was carried out in a study of human T cells and chemical hapten exposure. Noted time point: pre-sensitization, week 0. Specified treatment: therapeutic diphenylcyclopropenone sensitization with weekly scalp DPC. Ahead of applying each patch test, blood was sampled. This clonotype appeared a few times. In the authors' methods: 95,638 TCRs per sample was the median, with a range of roughly 23,224 to 690,600. One entry per CDR3 protein, called by TCRdb with MiXCR from the RACE reads. For this entry, the V and J calls and clone size follow TCRdb and not the study's own pipeline. The sample comprises about 290,000 distinct CDR3 sequences, approximately 7.5% of which are singletons, and 0.9% to 1.5% rests with the top ten. The source material was whole blood, sampled in connection with sensitization to the hapten diphenylcyclopropenone (DPC). The source of this sequence is a man aged 18 to 35 with alopecia areata. Some clones in this sample may be carry-over from other donors' samples.

The CDR3 DNA reads as TGTGCCAGCAGCTTATCGTCGGGCGAGCAGTACTTC. Its protein product is CASSLSSGEQYF. The chain links TRBV7-9 to TRBJ2-7; D gene unclear. V was cut by 2 bases and J by 6 bases, with 8 bases left in between. CDR3 length: 12 amino acids. CDR1 is SEHNR, CDR2 FQNEAQ, per germline (reference sequence).